Shown below are 20 T cell receptor beta chains from a single sample sequenced in a study of cytomegalovirus exposure and HLA in healthy donors (dated by TCRdb to the late 2010s). Receptors were amplified or captured by the immunoSEQ multiplex PCR assay. For the multiplex PCR, a mixture combining 60 forward primers for TCR Vbeta segments and 13 reverse primers for TCR Jbeta segments was used. Entries here come from immuneACCESS through TCRdb and include only in-frame sequences with V and J called. Some clones fail to appear in such tables; in the studies checked, an unresolved V gene covers under half of the shortfall, and the cause of the remainder is unknown. The sample contains roughly 140,000 clones, approximately 77% of them found a single time. The ten largest make up roughly 4.6% of the sample. What was sequenced was PBMCs. These receptors were obtained from a woman aged 50 to 65 in good health and CMV-seronegative.

The chain recombines TRBV30 with TRBJ1-6, with D possibly being TRBD1 (5 bases). Per the germline V gene, CDR1 is GTSNPN and CDR2 is SVGIG (reference sequence). Trimming removed 0 bases from V and 6 bases from J, with 9 bases in between. CDR3 length: 14 amino acids. CDR3 in amino acids: CAWSVRGTNSPLHF. The CDR3 DNA follows: TGTGCCTGGAGTGTGCGGGGGACTAATTCACCCCTCCACTTT.

This sequence joins TRBV4-1 and TRBJ1-3, with TRBD1 as a possible D gene (5 bases). This CDR3 spans 16 amino acids. Germline CDR1 reads MGHRA; CDR2 reads YSYEKL. Between the trimmed V and J ends, which lost 4 bases and 2 bases, there was a span of 15 bases. The CDR3 nucleotides read TGCGCCAGCAGCCCAGTATGGGAGGGGACTGGAAACACCATATATTTT. It codes for CASSPVWEGTGNTIYF.

V gene TRBV6-1 combines with J gene TRBJ2-5; 8 bases are a match to TRBD1. Germline CDR1 MNHNS, CDR2 SASEGT. CDR3 length: 14 amino acids. Trimming took 0 bases from V and 5 from J; bases not matched to a gene: 2. CDR3 sequence (DNA): TGTGCCAGCAGTGAAGCCTACAGGGGGGAGACCCAGTACTTC. It translates to CASSEAYRGETQYF.

This chain uses TRBV7-2 with TRBJ1-4, with 9 bases lining up with TRBD1. The CDR3 loop spans 16 amino acids. V lost 1 base, J lost 8 bases, and 8 bases stayed unmatched. Germline V CDR1 and CDR2: SGHTA, FQGNSA. CDR3: CASSLGSVDRGEKLFF. CDR3 nucleotides: TGTGCCAGCAGCTTAGGATCTGTGGACAGGGGCGAAAAACTGTTTTTT.

This sequence joins TRBV19 and TRBJ2-1, with 7 positions matching TRBD1. Germline-derived CDR1 and CDR2 are LNHDA and SQIVND (reference sequence). This CDR3 has 14 amino acids. The junction had 8 bases not matched to a gene; V was cut back by 2 bases and J by 10 bases. CDR3 coding DNA: TGTGCCAGTAGTATAAGGGACAGACCTAGAGAGCAGTTCTTC. Translating it yields CASSIRDRPREQFF.

V gene TRBV5-1 combines with J gene TRBJ1-3; a possible D gene is TRBD1 (5 bases). V shed 1 base and J shed 0 bases, with 14 bases lying between them. Germline CDR1 is SGHRS and CDR2 is YFSETQ. CDR3 length equals 17 residues. The CDR3 nucleotides read TGCGCCAGCAGCTTGACCCCGATAGGGGCCTCTGGAAACACCATATATTTT. Translated, it gives CASSLTPIGASGNTIYF. Full variable domain (remainder filled in from reference TRBV5-1 and TRBJ1-3): KAGVTQTPRYLIKTRGQQVTLSCSPISGHRSVSWYQQTPGQGLQFLFEYFSETQRNKGNFPGRFSGRQFSNSRSEMNVSTLELGDSALYLCASSLTPIGASGNTIYFGEGSWLTVV.

This sequence joins TRBV6-4 and TRBJ2-1; possible D gene TRBD1, 6 bases. The CDR3 has 14 amino acids. The V end lost 4 bases, the J end lost 3 bases, and 10 bases lay between the germline ends. Germline V gene data show CDR1 as MRHNA and CDR2 as SNTAGT. CDR3 sequence reads: CASSAQGDYNEQFF. In nucleotides, the CDR3 is TGTGCCAGCAGTGCACAGGGAGACTACAATGAGCAGTTCTTC.

The chain combines TRBV19 with TRBJ1-6; D possibly corresponds to TRBD1 (5 bases). The CDR3 is made up of 15 amino acids. The V end lost 1 base, the J end lost 5 bases, and 9 bases lay between the germline ends. From germline, CDR1 is LNHDA and CDR2 SQIVND (reference sequence). The CDR3, as DNA: TGTGCCAGTAGTATAGTGACAGCCCATAATTCACCCCTCCACTTT. Translation: CASSIVTAHNSPLHF.

V and J are TRBV4-1 and TRBJ2-1; TRBD2 matches 7 bases. Per germline, CDR1 MGHRA and CDR2 YSYEKL. V shed 4 bases and J 7 bases; nucleotides not matched to a gene: 7. This CDR3 region has 14 residues. The CDR3 is CASSLARLANEQFF. The DNA for the CDR3 is TGCGCCAGCAGCCTAGCGAGACTAGCTAATGAGCAGTTCTTC.

Only one count was recorded for this clone. This chain joins TRBV6-5 and TRBJ2-7, with 9 bases aligning to TRBD1. J was trimmed by 2 bases and V by 4 bases; bases with no gene match: 6. Germline V gives CDR1 MNHEY, CDR2 SVGAGI. This CDR3 is built from 15 residues. The CDR3 region has the DNA TGTGCCAGCAGTTTATCCGGGACAGGGACCTACGAGCAGTACTTC. It specifies CASSLSGTGTYEQYF.

The J gene is TRBJ2-7, the V gene TRBV5-1; 9 bases agree with TRBD1. The CDR3 runs 15 residues. The ends lost 5 bases at V and 2 bases at J; junction bases unmatched: 8. The V gene's germline CDR1 is SGHRS and CDR2 YFSETQ. The CDR3 sequence is CASRSGQGPPYEQYF. In nucleotides, the CDR3 is TGCGCCAGCAGGTCGGGACAGGGTCCCCCCTACGAGCAGTACTTC.

This clone turned up a few times. The rearrangement links TRBV2 to TRBJ1-1; perhaps TRBD1 as D (5 bases). This CDR3 has 14 amino acids. V gave up 7 bases and J gave up 2 bases, with 14 bases separating them. Per the germline V gene, CDR1 is SNHLY and CDR2 is FYNNEI. CDR3 sequence (DNA): TGTGCCAGCAACCTGGGGGGAGAAAACACTGAAGCTTTCTTT. Translating it yields CASNLGGENTEAFF.

The gene calls are TRBV28 and TRBJ2-3; 9 positions agree with TRBD2. CDR3 length equals 14 residues. The V segment lost 8 bases and the J segment 1 base; nucleotides outside the gene matches: 4. Germline V CDR1 and CDR2: MDHEN, SYDVKM. CDR3 bases: TGTGCCAGCGGCCCTAGCGGGGGCACAGATACGCAGTATTTT. This gives the protein CASGPSGGTDTQYF.

The genes are TRBV11-2 and TRBJ1-1, with D uncertain. The CDR3 consists of 14 residues. CDR1 and CDR2 (germline): SGHAT, FQNNGV. Trimming took 3 bases from V and 1 from J, leaving 9 bases between them. CDR3 nucleotide sequence: TGTGCCAGCAGCTTCCACACAGCGAACACTGAAGCTTTCTTT. Its protein is CASSFHTANTEAFF.

The gene calls are TRBV19 and TRBJ2-7; TRBD1 agrees at 7 bases. V gave up 5 bases and J gave up 5 bases; unmatched junction bases: 6. Looked up from germline, CDR1 is LNHDA and CDR2 is SQIVND (reference sequence). The CDR3 loop spans 13 amino acids. DNA of the CDR3: TGTGCCAGTAGTTCGCGTACAGGGGACGAGCAGTACTTC. This encodes CASSSRTGDEQYF.

The rearrangement links TRBV2 to TRBJ2-1; D may be TRBD1 (6 bases). V shed 8 bases and J shed 3 bases, with 8 bases lying between them. Germline CDR1 is SNHLY and CDR2 is FYNNEI. This CDR3 has 12 amino acids. The CDR3 sequence: CASHRDYNEQFF. The CDR3 nucleotides are TGTGCCAGCCACAGGGACTACAATGAGCAGTTCTTC. The full variable domain, completed using reference TRBV2 and TRBJ2-1, is EPEVTQTPSHQVTQMGQEVILRCVPISNHLYFYWYRQILGQKVEFLVSFYNNEISEKSEIFDDQFSVERPDGSNFTLKIRSTKLEDSAMYFCASHRDYNEQFFGPGTRLTVL.

V is TRBV27 and J is TRBJ2-3; 7 bases align to TRBD2. Trimming at V came to 6 bases and at J to 1 base, leaving 4 bases not matched to a gene. CDR1 is MNHEY and CDR2 is SMNVEV in the germline V gene (reference sequence). This CDR3 contains 14 residues. The CDR3 protein is CASREAGGTDTQYF. Here the CDR3 DNA reads TGTGCCAGCAGAGAGGCGGGGGGCACAGATACGCAGTATTTT.

The rearrangement uses TRBV7-2 and TRBJ2-1; 9 positions match TRBD2. Trimming at V came to 6 bases and at J to 7 bases, leaving 10 bases not matched to a gene. The germline gives CDR1 SGHTA, CDR2 FQGNSA. The CDR3 loop spans 15 amino acids. The CDR3 DNA is TGTGCCAGCAGTCCCGCGGGGGGGCGTTTAAATGAGCAGTTCTTC. Translated: CASSPAGGRLNEQFF.

The gene calls are TRBV9 and TRBJ2-5; D remains ambiguous. V was pared by 0 bases and J by 5 bases, with 8 bases between. The CDR3 contains 13 residues. Germline loops: CDR1 SGDLS, CDR2 YYNGEE. Here the CDR3 DNA reads TGTGCCAGCAGCGTAGCCGAGCGCGAGACCCAGTACTTC. Protein sequence: CASSVAERETQYF.

V gene TRBV6-5 combines with J gene TRBJ1-1; D is unclear. The CDR3 runs to 13 residues. V lost 3 bases and J 7 bases, leaving 12 bases between the germline ends. CDR1 and CDR2 (germline): MNHEY, SVGAGI. The CDR3 nucleotides read TGTGCCAGCAGTTATAATACTGGGAGTGAAGCTTTCTTT. It yields the protein CASSYNTGSEAFF.